This is a list of T cell receptor beta chains from one sample in a study of blood T cell repertoires in COVID-19. The repertoire was sequenced with immunoSEQ multiplex PCR; TCRdb's copy has only in-frame clones and lacks some. The repertoire has about 220,000 clones, 70% to 90% of them found once; the top ten carry about 4%. Sample: PBMCs or T cells enriched from blood (not recorded which). These receptors all come from a woman aged 40-49 years with acute COVID-19. Each CDR3 is given with its conserved first and last residue. The order of the fields is J gene, V gene, D gene, clone size, CDR3 protein, CDR3 DNA. A D gene is named only where the DNA matches it firmly. The listing skips clone size in some rows; elsewhere it reads once, few, many or a size class.

TRBJ2-1 TRBV7-2 TRBD2 - CASTTSSGGYNEQFF TGTGCCAGCACAACAAGCAGCGGGGGTTACAATGAGCAGTTCTTC
TRBJ1-5 TRBV4-1 TRBD1 once CASSQDAAGGSQPQHF TGCGCCAGCAGCCAAGATGCGGCAGGGGGTTCTCAGCCCCAGCATTTT
TRBJ1-1 TRBV9 - - CASSVVPGGRNTEAFF TGTGCCAGCAGCGTAGTCCCCGGGGGAAGGAACACTGAAGCTTTCTTT
TRBJ2-2 TRBV9 TRBD2 - CASSVGLAGGAVAGELFF TGTGCCAGCAGCGTAGGACTAGCGGGGGGAGCGGTCGCCGGGGAGCTGTTTTTT
TRBJ1-1 TRBV12-3/TRBV12-4 TRBD1 - CASAAGGKAEAFF TGTGCCAGCGCTGCAGGGGGAAAGGCTGAAGCTTTCTTT
TRBJ1-6 TRBV5-4 - - CASSLEGEGSPLHF TGTGCCAGCAGCTTGGAGGGGGAAGGCTCACCCCTCCACTTT
TRBJ2-7 TRBV27 TRBD1 - CASSHWGDRSSPPYEQYF TGTGCCAGCAGTCACTGGGGGGACAGGTCCTCCCCCCCTTACGAGCAGTACTTC
TRBJ2-1 TRBV7-2 - - CASSLDGGTYNEQFF TGTGCCAGCAGCTTAGACGGGGGAACATACAATGAGCAGTTCTTC
TRBJ2-7 TRBV7-9 TRBD2 once CASTGTSGGPYYEQYF TGTGCCAGCACCGGGACTAGCGGGGGCCCATACTACGAGCAGTACTTC
TRBJ2-2 TRBV24-1 TRBD1 once CATSDASGQPRGELFF TGTGCCACCAGTGATGCCTCGGGACAGCCTAGGGGGGAGCTGTTTTTT
TRBJ1-1 TRBV4-1 - - CASSHDLEAGTRVEAFF TGCGCCAGCAGCCACGACCTGGAGGCTGGGACACGGGTTGAAGCTTTCTTT
TRBJ2-7 TRBV7-2 - once CASSLDFRGANEQYF TGTGCCAGCAGCTTAGATTTTCGGGGGGCCAACGAGCAGTACTTC
TRBJ2-5 TRBV5-1 - - CASSRLGTQETQYF TGCGCCAGCAGCCGGTTGGGGACACAAGAGACCCAGTACTTC
TRBJ1-5 TRBV19 TRBD1 - CASSLQGKSAQPQHF TGTGCCAGTAGTTTACAGGGGAAGTCCGCTCAGCCCCAGCATTTT
TRBJ1-6 TRBV29-1 - - CSVNVGRSLHF TGCAGCGTTAATGTCGGTCGGTCCCTCCACTTT
TRBJ2-7 TRBV27 TRBD1 - CASSQRQGSYEQYF TGTGCCAGCAGTCAGAGACAGGGTTCCTACGAGCAGTACTTC
TRBJ1-2 TRBV7-3 - - CASSPRDSRGYGYTF TGTGCCAGCAGCCCGAGGGACTCGCGGGGCTATGGCTACACCTTC
TRBJ1-1 TRBV3-1/TRBV3-2 - - CASSPNSKTGNTEAFF TGTGCCAGCAGCCCAAACAGCAAAACTGGGAACACTGAAGCTTTCTTT
TRBJ2-2 TRBV12-5 TRBD2 - CASGSGGPRTGELFF TGTGCTAGTGGTTCGGGGGGGCCGAGAACCGGGGAGCTGTTTTTT
TRBJ2-1 TRBV9 TRBD2 - CASSVSGGSYNEQFF TGTGCCAGCAGCGTCAGCGGGGGCTCTTACAATGAGCAGTTCTTC
TRBJ2-6 TRBV27 - once CASSSVWESSGANVLTF TGTGCCAGCAGTAGCGTCTGGGAGTCCTCTGGGGCCAACGTCCTGACTTTC
TRBJ2-2 TRBV24-1 - - CATSDRVTGELFF TGTGCCACCAGTGATAGAGTTACCGGGGAGCTGTTTTTT
TRBJ1-6 TRBV5-6 - - CASSMGGGSTPLHF TGTGCCAGCAGCATGGGAGGGGGTTCGACGCCCCTCCACTTT
TRBJ2-4 TRBV6-5 TRBD1 - CASRDGQAPQYF TGTGCCAGCAGGGACGGACAGGCCCCTCAGTACTTC
TRBJ1-6 TRBV14 - - CASSQRQGMLESPLHF TGTGCCAGCAGCCAAAGGCAGGGGATGTTAGAATCACCCCTCCACTTT
TRBJ2-7 TRBV5-4 TRBD1 - CASSRTGRQYEQYF TGTGCCAGCAGCCGGACAGGGAGGCAGTACGAGCAGTACTTC
TRBJ1-5 TRBV19 TRBD1 once CASSMGTGVQPQHF TGTGCCAGTAGCATGGGGACAGGCGTTCAGCCCCAGCATTTT
TRBJ1-2 TRBV5-4 - - CASSFDRTNIYGYTF TGTGCCAGCAGCTTTGACAGAACCAATATATATGGCTACACCTTC
TRBJ2-1 TRBV5-6 - - CASSLRDKPYNEQFF TGTGCCAGCAGCCTCCGGGACAAGCCATACAATGAGCAGTTCTTC
TRBJ1-3 TRBV28 - - CASSVRGLYTIYF TGTGCCAGCAGCGTTCGTGGCTTGTACACCATATATTTT
TRBJ1-1 TRBV5-5 - - CASSLVGGPSTEAFF TGTGCCAGCAGCTTGGTTGGGGGCCCGTCCACTGAAGCTTTCTTT
TRBJ2-2 TRBV6-1 - - CASSERSVQGSTGELFF TGTGCCAGCAGTGAACGATCAGTTCAGGGTAGCACCGGGGAGCTGTTTTTT
TRBJ1-5 TRBV30 - - CAWSPARLALRQPQHF TGTGCCTGGAGTCCCGCTCGACTTGCTCTAAGGCAGCCCCAGCATTTT
TRBJ1-1 TRBV29-1 TRBD1 few CSVFFGQGAQAFF TGCAGCGTTTTCTTCGGACAGGGGGCACAAGCTTTCTTT
TRBJ1-4 TRBV6-2/TRBV6-3 - - CASSYNREKLFF TGTGCCAGCAGTTACAACCGGGAAAAACTGTTTTTT
TRBJ2-3 TRBV3-1/TRBV3-2 - - CASSQEAGTDTQYF TGTGCCAGCAGCCAAGAGGCGGGGACAGATACGCAGTATTTT
TRBJ2-7 TRBV19 - - CASRVDQGAYEQYF TGTGCCAGTAGAGTCGATCAGGGTGCCTACGAGCAGTACTTC
TRBJ2-2 TRBV2 TRBD1 - CASTPRTGYDGELFF TGTGCCAGCACCCCCCGGACAGGGTATGACGGGGAGCTGTTTTTT
TRBJ1-6 TRBV5-1 - once CASAPGLGGNSPLHF TGCGCCAGCGCCCCCGGGTTAGGAGGGAATTCACCCCTCCACTTT
TRBJ1-2 TRBV13 - few CASSGHQGGAIYGYTF TGTGCCAGCAGCGGGCATCAAGGGGGGGCCATCTATGGCTACACCTTC
TRBJ1-2 TRBV7-9 - - CASSPDPGNYGYTF TGTGCCAGCAGCCCGGACCCGGGGAACTATGGCTACACCTTC
TRBJ1-6 TRBV6-5 TRBD1 - CASSSGTGGSPLHF TGTGCCAGCAGTTCTGGGACAGGGGGATCACCCCTCCACTTT
TRBJ1-5 TRBV19 - few CASKAGDTPSNQPQHF TGTGCCAGCAAAGCGGGGGACACTCCTAGCAATCAGCCCCAGCATTTT
TRBJ2-2 TRBV7-8 - - CASSSGPSITQNTGELFF TGTGCCAGCAGCTCAGGGCCCTCCATCACCCAGAACACCGGGGAGCTGTTTTTT
TRBJ1-2 TRBV29-1 - - CSVLLDYGYTF TGCAGCGTCTTACTTGACTATGGCTACACCTTC
TRBJ1-4 TRBV12-3/TRBV12-4 - - CASSLDGEKLFF TGTGCCAGCAGCCTAGACGGGGAAAAACTGTTTTTT
TRBJ2-7 TRBV15 TRBD1 - CATSRIQQGAEEQYF TGTGCCACCAGCAGAATCCAACAGGGGGCCGAGGAGCAGTACTTC
TRBJ1-1 TRBV6-5 TRBD1 - CASSQGQGGTEAFF TGTGCCAGCAGTCAGGGACAGGGTGGAACTGAAGCTTTCTTT
TRBJ2-5 TRBV5-6 TRBD2 - CASSLGLAGQETQYF TGTGCCAGCAGCTTGGGACTAGCGGGGCAAGAGACCCAGTACTTC
TRBJ1-3 TRBV29-1 - - CSVVKSGNTIYF TGCAGCGTTGTTAAATCTGGAAACACCATATATTTT
TRBJ1-2 TRBV6-6 - once CASRSLAGGNGYTF TGTGCCAGCAGAAGTCTTGCGGGGGGCAATGGCTACACCTTC
TRBJ1-1 TRBV10-1 - once CASGLRTVSRTEAFF TGCGCCAGCGGCCTCCGGACAGTTTCTCGAACTGAAGCTTTCTTT
TRBJ2-7 TRBV7-9 - - CASSHLQGSPYEQYF TGTGCCAGCAGCCATTTACAGGGCTCACCCTACGAGCAGTACTTC